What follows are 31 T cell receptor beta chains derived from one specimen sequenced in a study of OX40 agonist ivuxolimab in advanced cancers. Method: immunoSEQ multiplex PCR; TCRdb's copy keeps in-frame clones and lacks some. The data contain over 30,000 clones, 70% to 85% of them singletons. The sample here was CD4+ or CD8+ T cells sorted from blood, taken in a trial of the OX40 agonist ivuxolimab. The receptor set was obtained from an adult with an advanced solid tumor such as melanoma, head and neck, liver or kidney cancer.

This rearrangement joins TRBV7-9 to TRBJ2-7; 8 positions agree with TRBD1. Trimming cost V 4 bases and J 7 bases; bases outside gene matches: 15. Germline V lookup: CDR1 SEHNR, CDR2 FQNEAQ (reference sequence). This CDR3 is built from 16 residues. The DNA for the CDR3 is TGTGCCAGCAGCTCTTATTTAGGACAGGGTTCAATTGAGCAGTACTTC. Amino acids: CASSSYLGQGSIEQYF.

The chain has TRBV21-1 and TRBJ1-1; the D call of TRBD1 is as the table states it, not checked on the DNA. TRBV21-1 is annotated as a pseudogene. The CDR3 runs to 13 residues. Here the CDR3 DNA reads TGTGCCAGCCTAAAGGGGCCGAACACTGAAGCTTTCTTT. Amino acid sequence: CASLKGPNTEAFF.

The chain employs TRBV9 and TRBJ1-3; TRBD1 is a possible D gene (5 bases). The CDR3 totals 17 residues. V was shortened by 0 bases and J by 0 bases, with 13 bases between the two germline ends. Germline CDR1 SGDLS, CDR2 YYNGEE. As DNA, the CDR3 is TGTGCCAGCAGCGTAGATCCTTATGACAGCTCTGGAAACACCATATATTTT. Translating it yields CASSVDPYDSSGNTIYF. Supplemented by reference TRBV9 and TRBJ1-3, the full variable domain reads DSGVTQTPKHLITATGQRVTLRCSPRSGDLSVYWYQQSLDQGLQFLIQYYNGEERAKGNILERFSAQQFPDLHSELNLSSLELGDSALYFCASSVDPYDSSGNTIYFGEGSWLTVV.

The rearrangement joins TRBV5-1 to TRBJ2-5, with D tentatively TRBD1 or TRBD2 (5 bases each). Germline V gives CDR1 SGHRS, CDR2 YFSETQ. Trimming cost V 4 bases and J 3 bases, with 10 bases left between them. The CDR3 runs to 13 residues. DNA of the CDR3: TGCGCCAGCAGCGAGGGGACCGAAGAGACCCAGTACTTC. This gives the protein CASSEGTEETQYF.

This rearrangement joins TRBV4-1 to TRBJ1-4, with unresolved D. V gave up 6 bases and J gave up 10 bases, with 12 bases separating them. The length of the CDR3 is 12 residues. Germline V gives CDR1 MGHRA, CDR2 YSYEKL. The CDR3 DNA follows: TGCGCCAGCAGAAAGTTGGCCGGAAAACTGTTTTTT. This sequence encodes CASRKLAGKLFF.

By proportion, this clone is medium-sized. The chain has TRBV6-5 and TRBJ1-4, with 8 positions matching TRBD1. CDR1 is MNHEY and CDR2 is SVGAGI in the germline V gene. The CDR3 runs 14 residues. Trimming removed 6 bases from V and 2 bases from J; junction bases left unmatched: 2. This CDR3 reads CASSRQGTNEKLFF. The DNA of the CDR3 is TGTGCCAGCAGCCGACAGGGGACTAATGAAAAACTGTTTTTT.

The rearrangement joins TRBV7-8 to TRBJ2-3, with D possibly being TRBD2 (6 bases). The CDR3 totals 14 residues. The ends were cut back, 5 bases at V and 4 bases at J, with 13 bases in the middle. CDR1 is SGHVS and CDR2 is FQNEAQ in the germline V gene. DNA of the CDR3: TGTGCCAGCAGCCCCCTGGGGGGATCAGATACGCAGTATTTT. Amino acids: CASSPLGGSDTQYF. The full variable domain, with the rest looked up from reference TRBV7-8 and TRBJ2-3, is GAGVSQSPRYKVAKRGQDVALRCDPISGHVSLFWYQQALGQGPEFLTYFQNEAQLDKSGLPSDRFFAERPEGSVSTLKIQRTQQEDSAVYLCASSPLGGSDTQYFGPGTRLTVL.

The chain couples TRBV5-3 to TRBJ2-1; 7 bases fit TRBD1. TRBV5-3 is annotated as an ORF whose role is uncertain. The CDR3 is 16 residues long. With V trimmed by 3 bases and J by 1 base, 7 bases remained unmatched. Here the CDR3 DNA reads TGTGCCAGAAGCTGTACAGGGGAGCCGTCCTACAATGAGCAGTTCTTC. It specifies CARSCTGEPSYNEQFF.

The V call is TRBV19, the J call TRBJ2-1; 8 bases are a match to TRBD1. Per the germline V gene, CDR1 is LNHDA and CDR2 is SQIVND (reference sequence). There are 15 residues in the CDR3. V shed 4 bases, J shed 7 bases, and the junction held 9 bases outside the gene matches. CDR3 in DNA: TGTGCCAGTAGTAGCCGGACAGGGACAACAAATGAGCAGTTCTTC. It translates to CASSSRTGTTNEQFF.

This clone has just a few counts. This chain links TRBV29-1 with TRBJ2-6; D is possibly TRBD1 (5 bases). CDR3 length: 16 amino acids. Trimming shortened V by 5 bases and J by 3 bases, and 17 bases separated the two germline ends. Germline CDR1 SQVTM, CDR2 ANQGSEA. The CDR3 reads CSVLTGVGVGANVLTF. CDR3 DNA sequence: TGCAGCGTTCTAACAGGAGTTGGGGTTGGGGCCAACGTCCTGACTTTC.

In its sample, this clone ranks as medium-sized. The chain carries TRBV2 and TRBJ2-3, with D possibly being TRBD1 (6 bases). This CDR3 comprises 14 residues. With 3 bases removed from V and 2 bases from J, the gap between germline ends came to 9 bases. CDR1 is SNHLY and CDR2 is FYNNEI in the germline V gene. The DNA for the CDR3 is TGTGCCAGCAGTGAGAACAGGGTCACAGATACGCAGTATTTT. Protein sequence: CASSENRVTDTQYF.

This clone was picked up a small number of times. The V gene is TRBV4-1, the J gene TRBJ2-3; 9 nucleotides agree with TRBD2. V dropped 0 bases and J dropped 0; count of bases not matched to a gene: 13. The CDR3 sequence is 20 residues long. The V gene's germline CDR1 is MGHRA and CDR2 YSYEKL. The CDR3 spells CASSQDYIVLAGSSTDTQYF. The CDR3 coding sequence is TGCGCCAGCAGCCAAGATTATATCGTCCTAGCGGGGTCTAGCACAGATACGCAGTATTTT.

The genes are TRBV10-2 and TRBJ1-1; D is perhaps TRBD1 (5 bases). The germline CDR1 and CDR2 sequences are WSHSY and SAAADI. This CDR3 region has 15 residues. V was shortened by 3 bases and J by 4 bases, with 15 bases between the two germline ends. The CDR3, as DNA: TGCGCCAGCAGTGATGAGACAGTGAGGGGCACTGAAGCTTTCTTT. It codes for CASSDETVRGTEAFF.

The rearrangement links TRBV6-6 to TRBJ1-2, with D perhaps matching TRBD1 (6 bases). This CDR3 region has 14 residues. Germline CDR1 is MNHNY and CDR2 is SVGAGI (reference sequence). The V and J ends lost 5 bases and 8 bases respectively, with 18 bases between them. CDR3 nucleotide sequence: TGTGCCAGCAGTGCAATGACAGGAGCATTGGGCTACACCTTC. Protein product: CASSAMTGALGYTF.

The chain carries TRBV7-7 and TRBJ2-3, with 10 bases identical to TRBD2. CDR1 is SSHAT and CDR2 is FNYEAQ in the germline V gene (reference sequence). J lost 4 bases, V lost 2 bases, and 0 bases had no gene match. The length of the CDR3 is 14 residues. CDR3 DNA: TGTGCCAGCAGCTTAAGCGGGGGGGCAGATACGCAGTATTTT. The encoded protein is CASSLSGGADTQYF.

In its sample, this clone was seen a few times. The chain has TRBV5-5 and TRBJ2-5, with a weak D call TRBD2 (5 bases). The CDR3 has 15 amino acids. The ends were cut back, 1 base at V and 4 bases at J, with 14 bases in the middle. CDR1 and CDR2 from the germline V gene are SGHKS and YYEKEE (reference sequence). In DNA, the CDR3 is TGTGCCAGCAGCTTGCCAACTCTCGAGGGAGAGACCCAGTACTTC. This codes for CASSLPTLEGETQYF.

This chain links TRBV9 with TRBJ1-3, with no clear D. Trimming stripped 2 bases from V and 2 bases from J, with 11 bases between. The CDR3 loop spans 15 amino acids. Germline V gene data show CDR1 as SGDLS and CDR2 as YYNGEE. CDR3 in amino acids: CASSVEWAPGNTIYF. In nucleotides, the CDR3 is TGTGCCAGCAGCGTCGAGTGGGCTCCTGGAAACACCATATATTTT.

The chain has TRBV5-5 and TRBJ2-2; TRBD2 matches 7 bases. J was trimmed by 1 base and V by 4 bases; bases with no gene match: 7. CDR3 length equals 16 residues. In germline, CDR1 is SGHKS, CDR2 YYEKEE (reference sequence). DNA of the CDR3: TGTGCCAGCAGCAGAGAGACGGGGGGGAACACCGGGGAGCTGTTTTTT. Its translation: CASSRETGGNTGELFF.

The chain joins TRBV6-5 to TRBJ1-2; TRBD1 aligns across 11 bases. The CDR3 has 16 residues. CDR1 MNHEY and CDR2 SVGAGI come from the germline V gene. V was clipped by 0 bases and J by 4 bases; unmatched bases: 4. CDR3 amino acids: CASSYSGTGGSYGYTF. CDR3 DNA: TGTGCCAGCAGTTACTCTGGGACAGGGGGTAGCTATGGCTACACCTTC.

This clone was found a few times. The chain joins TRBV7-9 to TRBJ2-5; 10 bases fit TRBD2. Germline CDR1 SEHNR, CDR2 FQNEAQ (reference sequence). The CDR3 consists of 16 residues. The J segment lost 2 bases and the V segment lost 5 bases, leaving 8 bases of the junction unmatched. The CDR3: CASSLLLAGVQETQYF. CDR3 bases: TGTGCCAGCAGCCTATTGCTAGCGGGGGTACAAGAGACCCAGTACTTC.

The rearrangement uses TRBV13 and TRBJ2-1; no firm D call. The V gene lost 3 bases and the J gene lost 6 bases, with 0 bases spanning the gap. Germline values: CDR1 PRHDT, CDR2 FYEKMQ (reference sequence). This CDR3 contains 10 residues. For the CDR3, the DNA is TGTGCCAGCAGCTTCAATGAGCAGTTCTTC. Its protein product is CASSFNEQFF.

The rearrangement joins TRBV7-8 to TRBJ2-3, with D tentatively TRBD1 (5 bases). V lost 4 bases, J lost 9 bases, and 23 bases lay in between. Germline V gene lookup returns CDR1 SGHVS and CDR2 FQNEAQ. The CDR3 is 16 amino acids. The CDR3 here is CASSSPSGRRDGTQYF. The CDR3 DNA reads TGTGCCAGCAGCTCCCCGTCAGGGCGGAGAGACGGAACGCAGTATTTT. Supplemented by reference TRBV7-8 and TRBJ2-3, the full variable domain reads GAGVSQSPRYKVAKRGQDVALRCDPISGHVSLFWYQQALGQGPEFLTYFQNEAQLDKSGLPSDRFFAERPEGSVSTLKIQRTQQEDSAVYLCASSSPSGRRDGTQYFGPGTRLTVL.

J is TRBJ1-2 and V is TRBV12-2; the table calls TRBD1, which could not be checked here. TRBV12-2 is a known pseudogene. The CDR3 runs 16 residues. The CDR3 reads CASRLGGWTANYGYTF. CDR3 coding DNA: TGTGCAAGTCGCTTAGGAGGGTGGACAGCCAACTATGGCTACACCTTC.

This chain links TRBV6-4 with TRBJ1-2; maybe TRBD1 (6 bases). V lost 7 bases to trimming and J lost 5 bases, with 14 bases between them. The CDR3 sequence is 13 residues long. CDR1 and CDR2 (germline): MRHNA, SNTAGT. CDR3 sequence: CASTNGQGYGYTF. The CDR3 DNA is TGTGCCAGCACCAACGGGCAGGGGTATGGCTACACCTTC.

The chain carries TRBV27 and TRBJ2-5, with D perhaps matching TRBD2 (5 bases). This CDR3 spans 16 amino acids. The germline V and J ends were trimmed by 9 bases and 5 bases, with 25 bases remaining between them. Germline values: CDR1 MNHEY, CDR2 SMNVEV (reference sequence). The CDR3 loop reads CARRGCQALIRETQYF. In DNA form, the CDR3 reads TGTGCCAGAAGAGGGTGCCAGGCGCTGATCCGGGAGACCCAGTACTTC.

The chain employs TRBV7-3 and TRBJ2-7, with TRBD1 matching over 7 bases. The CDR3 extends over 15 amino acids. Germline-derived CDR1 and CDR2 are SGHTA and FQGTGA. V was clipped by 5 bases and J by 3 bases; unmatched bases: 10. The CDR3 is CASSAPEGDSYEQYF. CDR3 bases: TGTGCCAGCAGCGCACCAGAGGGGGACAGCTACGAGCAGTACTTC.

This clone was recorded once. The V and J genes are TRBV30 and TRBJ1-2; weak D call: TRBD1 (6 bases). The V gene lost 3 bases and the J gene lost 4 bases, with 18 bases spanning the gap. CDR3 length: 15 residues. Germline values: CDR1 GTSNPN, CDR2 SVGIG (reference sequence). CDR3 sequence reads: CAWRGWTAATYGYTF. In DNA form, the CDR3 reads TGTGCCTGGAGGGGATGGACAGCTGCTACCTATGGCTACACCTTC.

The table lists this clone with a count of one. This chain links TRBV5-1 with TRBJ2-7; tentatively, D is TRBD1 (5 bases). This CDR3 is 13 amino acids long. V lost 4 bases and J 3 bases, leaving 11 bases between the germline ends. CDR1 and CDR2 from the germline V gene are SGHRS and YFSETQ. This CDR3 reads CASSPTGSYEQYF. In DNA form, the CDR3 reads TGCGCCAGCAGCCCCACAGGTAGCTACGAGCAGTACTTC.

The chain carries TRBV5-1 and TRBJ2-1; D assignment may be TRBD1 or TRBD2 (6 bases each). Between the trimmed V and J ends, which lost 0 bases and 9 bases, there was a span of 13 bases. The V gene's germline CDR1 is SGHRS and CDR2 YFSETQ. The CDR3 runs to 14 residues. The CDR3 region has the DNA TGCGCCAGCAGCTTGGTGTGGTCGGGGGCTGAGCAGTTCTTC. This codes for CASSLVWSGAEQFF. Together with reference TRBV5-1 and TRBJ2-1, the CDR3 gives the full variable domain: KAGVTQTPRYLIKTRGQQVTLSCSPISGHRSVSWYQQTPGQGLQFLFEYFSETQRNKGNFPGRFSGRQFSNSRSEMNVSTLELGDSALYLCASSLVWSGAEQFFGPGTRLTVL.

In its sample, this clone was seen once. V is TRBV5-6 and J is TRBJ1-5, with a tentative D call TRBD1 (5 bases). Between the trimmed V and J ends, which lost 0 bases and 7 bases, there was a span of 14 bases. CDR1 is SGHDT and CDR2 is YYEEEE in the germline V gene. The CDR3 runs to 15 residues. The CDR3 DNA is TGTGCCAGCAGCTTGGGGCGGGGCCAGGGACAGCCCCAGCATTTT. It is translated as CASSLGRGQGQPQHF. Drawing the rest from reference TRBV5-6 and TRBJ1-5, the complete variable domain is DAGVTQSPTHLIKTRGQQVTLRCSPKSGHDTVSWYQQALGQGPQFIFQYYEEEERQRGNFPDRFSGHQFPNYSSELNVNALLLGDSALYLCASSLGRGQGQPQHFGDGTRLSIL.

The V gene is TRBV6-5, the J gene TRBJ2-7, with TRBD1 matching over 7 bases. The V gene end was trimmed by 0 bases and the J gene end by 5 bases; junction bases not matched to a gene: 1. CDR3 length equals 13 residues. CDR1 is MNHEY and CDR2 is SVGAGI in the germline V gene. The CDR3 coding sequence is TGTGCCAGCAGTTACTCGACAGGGAACGAGCAGTACTTC. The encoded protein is CASSYSTGNEQYF.